These T cell receptor beta chains were read from a single sample in a study of blood T cell repertoires in COVID-19. Data came from immunoSEQ multiplex PCR; TCRdb stores just in-frame clones and leaves some out. The sample includes roughly 24,000 clones, roughly 85% of them seen just once. The sequenced material came from peripheral blood. All receptors come from a human donor in a cohort sampled during active COVID-19. Each CDR3 is given with its conserved first and last residue. The order of the fields is D gene, V gene, J gene, clone size, CDR3 DNA, CDR3 protein. A D gene is named only where the DNA matches it firmly. Size tells how often a clone was seen (once, few, many) or the class of an expanded clone, and some rows leave it out.

TRBD1	TRBV6-2/TRBV6-3	TRBJ1-1	NA	TGTGCCAGCAGCAGGGGGTCCGTAAACACTGAAGCTTTCTTT	CASSRGSVNTEAFF
NA	TRBV18	TRBJ2-7	NA	TGTGCCAGCTCTCTTCAGACCTACGAGCAGTACTTC	CASSLQTYEQYF
NA	TRBV20-1	TRBJ2-3	NA	TGCAGTGCTAGTCTGCAGGGTGGGACAGATACGCAGTATTTT	CSASLQGGTDTQYF
NA	TRBV11-2	TRBJ2-7	NA	TGTGCCAGCAGCCGAACGGCAGCGTCTGAGACCTACGAGCAGTACTTC	CASSRTAASETYEQYF
NA	TRBV2	TRBJ1-1	NA	TGTGCCAGCAGTAGTGGAGGGTGGGCTGAAGCTTTCTTT	CASSSGGWAEAFF
NA	TRBV7-2	TRBJ2-1	NA	TGTGCCAGCAGCTTCGACAACGCTCCGTTCCGTGAGCAGTTCTTC	CASSFDNAPFREQFF
NA	TRBV7-8	TRBJ1-5	NA	TGTGCCAGCAGCTCCGGGACAAATAGCAATCAGCCCCAGCATTTT	CASSSGTNSNQPQHF
NA	TRBV29-1	TRBJ2-7	NA	TGCAGCGCCCTAACGGGGAGGCGGGAGCAGTACTTC	CSALTGRREQYF
NA	TRBV9	TRBJ1-2	NA	TGTGCCAGCAGCGTACTAGGAATTAACTATGGCTACACCTTC	CASSVLGINYGYTF
TRBD2	TRBV5-6	TRBJ2-5	NA	TGTGCCAGCATGACTAGCCCTGAAGGGACCCAGTACTTC	CASMTSPEGTQYF
NA	TRBV4-2	TRBJ2-1	NA	TGTGCCAGCAGCCAAGGCGGGACCAAGGCCTACAATGAGCAGTTCTTC	CASSQGGTKAYNEQFF
NA	TRBV9	TRBJ1-1	NA	TGTGCCAGCAGCACCGGAGTGGACACTGAAGCTTTCTTT	CASSTGVDTEAFF
TRBD2	TRBV5-1	TRBJ2-1	NA	TGCGCCAGCTCCGGGACTAGCGGGACTTCCTACAATGAGCAGTTCTTC	CASSGTSGTSYNEQFF
NA	TRBV19	TRBJ2-6	few	TGTGCCAGTAGTATAGATCGAGGTGGCTCTGGGGCCAACGTCCTGACTTTC	CASSIDRGGSGANVLTF
TRBD1	TRBV5-1	TRBJ1-5	NA	TGCGCCAGCAGCCCGGACAGGGGGCTGGGGCCCCAGCATTTT	CASSPDRGLGPQHF
TRBD2	TRBV11-2	TRBJ2-6	NA	TGTGCCAGCAGCTTTTTGGCTAGCGGGAGCTCTGGGGCCAACGTCCTGACTTTC	CASSFLASGSSGANVLTF
NA	TRBV12-3/TRBV12-4	TRBJ1-1	NA	TGTGCCACGCAGGGCCGGCTCACTGAAGCTTTCTTT	CATQGRLTEAFF
TRBD2	TRBV19	TRBJ2-7	NA	TGTGCCAGTAGTGAAACTAGCGGAGGAACTTATTACGAGCAGTACTTC	CASSETSGGTYYEQYF
NA	TRBV27	TRBJ1-6	few	TGTGCCAGCAGCCCTACCAGGGTTCAACCCCTCCACTTT	CASSPTRVQPLHF
NA	TRBV25-1	TRBJ1-1	NA	TGTGCCAGCAGTGGTTCGGGGAACACTGAAGCTTTCTTT	CASSGSGNTEAFF
TRBD1	TRBV7-2	TRBJ1-5	once	TGTGCCAGCAGCTTAGGGGAGACAGGGCGTCAGCCCCAGCATTTT	CASSLGETGRQPQHF
NA	TRBV7-8	TRBJ1-4	NA	TGTGCCAGCAGCTCGATAGCTAGTGAAAAACTGTTTTTT	CASSSIASEKLFF
TRBD1	TRBV5-6	TRBJ1-4	once	TGTGCCAGCAGCCTCCTGGGACAGGCGGGGGAAAAACTGTTTTTT	CASSLLGQAGEKLFF
NA	TRBV27	TRBJ2-5	NA	TGTGCCAGCAGTTTAACAGGGAACCAGGAGACCCAGTACTTC	CASSLTGNQETQYF
TRBD1	TRBV11-2	TRBJ1-1	few	TGTGCCAGCAGTGTAGACAGGGACACTGAAGCTTTCTTT	CASSVDRDTEAFF
TRBD1	TRBV5-4	TRBJ2-2	NA	TGTGCCAGCACCTCCGGGACAGGGGTCGGCGGGGAGCTGTTTTTT	CASTSGTGVGGELFF
TRBD2	TRBV4-2	TRBJ2-3	NA	TGTGCCAGCAGCCAGGCTAGCGGGGGGCGTAAAGATACGCAGTATTTT	CASSQASGGRKDTQYF
NA	TRBV18	TRBJ2-7	NA	TGTGCCAGCTCACCTACGACATCGGTCTCAAACGAGCAGTACTTC	CASSPTTSVSNEQYF
TRBD1	TRBV7-9	TRBJ1-5	NA	TGTGCCAGCAGCTTGGGACAGGATAATCAGCCCCAGCATTTT	CASSLGQDNQPQHF
NA	TRBV9	TRBJ1-1	once	TGTGCCAGCAGCGGCGACCCGCCGGGGGTCACTGAAGCTTTCTTT	CASSGDPPGVTEAFF
TRBD1	TRBV30	TRBJ2-1	NA	TGTGCCTGGAGTAGGGGGACAGGCGGAAATGAGCAGTTCTTC	CAWSRGTGGNEQFF
NA	TRBV7-9	TRBJ2-5	once	TGTGCCGGAGGGGTCCGAGAGACCCAGTACTTC	CAGGVRETQYF
TRBD1	TRBV7-8	TRBJ1-2	NA	TGTGCCAGCAGTCCGGGACAGGCAAAAAGGGACTATGGCTACACCTTC	CASSPGQAKRDYGYTF
NA	TRBV6-5	TRBJ1-1	few	TGTGCCAGCAGTTACCAGGGGACGACTGAAGCTTTCTTT	CASSYQGTTEAFF
TRBD1	TRBV5-8	TRBJ1-2	once	TGTGCCAGCAGCTTGGCGGACAGGGGCTATGGCTACACCTTC	CASSLADRGYGYTF
TRBD2	TRBV19	TRBJ2-3	NA	TGTGCCATCTCGCAACTAGCGGGGATGGGTACGCAGTATTTT	CAISQLAGMGTQYF
TRBD1	TRBV5-6	TRBJ1-2	NA	TGTGCCAGCAGCCTCCTCGGGACAGGGGATCGCGGCTACACCTTC	CASSLLGTGDRGYTF
NA	TRBV7-9	TRBJ1-1	NA	TGTGCCAGCAGCTTTGCCGGTAGTGTCTTTCAGGGCTACACTGAAGCTTTCTTT	CASSFAGSVFQGYTEAFF
TRBD1	TRBV19	TRBJ2-7	NA	TGTGCCAGTAGTATCGGACAGGGTCAATGGGAGCAGTACTTC	CASSIGQGQWEQYF
TRBD2	TRBV11-2	TRBJ2-1	NA	TGTGCCAGCAGCTTAGCAGCGGGGGGCTACAATGAGCAGTTCTTC	CASSLAAGGYNEQFF
NA	TRBV10-3	TRBJ2-7	NA	TGTGCCATCAGAAGCAGGGATTCTTACGAGCAGTACTTC	CAIRSRDSYEQYF
TRBD2	TRBV5-1	TRBJ2-1	once	TGCGCCAGCAGCTTGAAGCGGGGGGGCCGGAATGAGCAGTTCTTC	CASSLKRGGRNEQFF
TRBD2	TRBV5-1	TRBJ2-1	NA	TGCGCCAGCAGCACGGGACTAGCCTACAATGAGCAGTTCTTC	CASSTGLAYNEQFF
NA	TRBV5-6	TRBJ2-2	NA	TGTGCCAGCAGCTGGGAGGGGGTCTTGAACACCGGGGAGCTGTTTTTT	CASSWEGVLNTGELFF
NA	TRBV6-5	TRBJ2-1	NA	TGTGCCAGCAGCAACTCGAACGAGCAGTTCTTC	CASSNSNEQFF
TRBD2	TRBV5-3	TRBJ2-3	NA	TGTGCCAGAAGCCTTCATCATTCTAGCGGGAGTAATGATACGCAGTATTTT	CARSLHHSSGSNDTQYF
NA	TRBV3-1/TRBV3-2	TRBJ1-1	NA	TGTGCCAGCAGCCAAGGAACAGCCACCTCTTCGAACACTGAAGCTTTCTTT	CASSQGTATSSNTEAFF
TRBD1	TRBV6-5	TRBJ2-7	NA	TGTGCCAGCAGGTTTACCGGGACAGCCCTCTACGAGCAGTACTTC	CASRFTGTALYEQYF
NA	TRBV6-6	TRBJ1-5	NA	TGTGCCAGCAGGGAACCTGGAGAGCAGCCCCAGCATTTT	CASREPGEQPQHF
TRBD1	TRBV4-3	TRBJ2-2	NA	TGCGCCAGCAGCCTCTCGCAGGGGGTCGGGGAGCTGTTTTTT	CASSLSQGVGELFF
NA	TRBV18	TRBJ1-3	NA	TGTGCCAGCTCACCACCCGGGTTGGACACCATATATTTT	CASSPPGLDTIYF
NA	TRBV24-1	TRBJ2-3	NA	TGTGCCACCAGTGATATAGCGGCGGGAACGGGCACAGATACGCAGTATTTT	CATSDIAAGTGTDTQYF
NA	TRBV19	TRBJ1-3	NA	TGTGCCGGTCTCAGGGGAATCGGCGTTGGAAACACCATATATTTT	CAGLRGIGVGNTIYF
TRBD1	TRBV28	TRBJ2-5	few	TGTGCCAGCGGATCGAGGGGGCTTTACGAGACCCAGTACTTC	CASGSRGLYETQYF
TRBD1	TRBV27	TRBJ1-5	NA	TGTGCCAGCAGTTGGGGGACAGGGGAACAGCCCCAGCATTTT	CASSWGTGEQPQHF
NA	TRBV27	TRBJ2-3	NA	TGTGCCAGCATCAAAACTAATCGCGGTGGCACAGATACGCAGTATTTT	CASIKTNRGGTDTQYF
NA	TRBV27	TRBJ2-2	NA	TGTGCCAGCAGTTCGAGGGTAGCAGCCGGGGAGCTGTTTTTT	CASSSRVAAGELFF
NA	TRBV18	TRBJ1-6	NA	TGTGCCAGCTCTGCTCCGAGCTCCTATAATTCACCCCTCCACTTT	CASSAPSSYNSPLHF
NA	TRBV7-9	TRBJ1-5	few	TGTGCCAGCAGCTTAGACTCGGTCAATCAGCCCCAGCATTTT	CASSLDSVNQPQHF